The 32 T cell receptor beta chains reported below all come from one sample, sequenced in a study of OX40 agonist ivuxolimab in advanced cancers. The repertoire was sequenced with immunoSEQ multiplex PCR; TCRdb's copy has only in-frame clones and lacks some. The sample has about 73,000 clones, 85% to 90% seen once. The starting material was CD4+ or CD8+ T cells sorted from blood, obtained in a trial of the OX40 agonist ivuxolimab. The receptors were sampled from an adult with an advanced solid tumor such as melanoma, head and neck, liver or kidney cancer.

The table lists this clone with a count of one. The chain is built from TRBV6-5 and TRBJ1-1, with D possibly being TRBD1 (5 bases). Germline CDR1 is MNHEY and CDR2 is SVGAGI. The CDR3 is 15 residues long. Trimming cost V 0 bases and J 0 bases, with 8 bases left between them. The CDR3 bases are TGTGCCAGCAGTTACTCAGGGGAAATGAACACTGAAGCTTTCTTT. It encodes CASSYSGEMNTEAFF.

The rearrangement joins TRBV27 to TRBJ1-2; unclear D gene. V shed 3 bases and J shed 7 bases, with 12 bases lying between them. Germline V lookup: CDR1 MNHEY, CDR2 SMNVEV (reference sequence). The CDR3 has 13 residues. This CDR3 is CASSLGGLGGYTF. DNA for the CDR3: TGTGCCAGCAGTTTGGGAGGGTTGGGTGGCTACACCTTC.

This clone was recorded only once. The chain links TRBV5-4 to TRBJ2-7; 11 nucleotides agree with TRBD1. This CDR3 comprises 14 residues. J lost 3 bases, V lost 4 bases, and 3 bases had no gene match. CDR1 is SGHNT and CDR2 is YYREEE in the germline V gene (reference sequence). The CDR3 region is CASSLGTGGYEQYF. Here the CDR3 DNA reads TGTGCCAGCAGCCTCGGGACAGGGGGCTACGAGCAGTACTTC. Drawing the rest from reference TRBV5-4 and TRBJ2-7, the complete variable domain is ETGVTQSPTHLIKTRGQQVTLRCSSQSGHNTVSWYQQALGQGPQFIFQYYREEENGRGNFPPRFSGLQFPNYSSELNVNALELDDSALYLCASSLGTGGYEQYFGPGTRLTVT.

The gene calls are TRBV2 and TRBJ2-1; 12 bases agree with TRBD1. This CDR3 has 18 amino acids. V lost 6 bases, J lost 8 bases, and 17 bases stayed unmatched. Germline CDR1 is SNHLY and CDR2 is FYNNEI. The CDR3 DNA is TGTGCCAGCAGGGGACAGGGGGCGGTTTTGGACCCCTTCGATGAGCAGTTCTTC. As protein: CASRGQGAVLDPFDEQFF.

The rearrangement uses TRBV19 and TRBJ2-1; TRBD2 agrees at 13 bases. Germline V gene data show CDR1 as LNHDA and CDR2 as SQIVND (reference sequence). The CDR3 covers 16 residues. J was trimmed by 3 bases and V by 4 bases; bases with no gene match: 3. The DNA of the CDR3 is TGTGCCAGTAGTAGTACTAGCGGGAGGGACTACAATGAGCAGTTCTTC. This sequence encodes CASSSTSGRDYNEQFF.

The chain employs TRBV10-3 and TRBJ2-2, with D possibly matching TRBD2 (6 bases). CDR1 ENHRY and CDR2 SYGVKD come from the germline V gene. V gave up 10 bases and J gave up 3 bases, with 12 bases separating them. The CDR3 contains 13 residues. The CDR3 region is CATSGGDTGELFF. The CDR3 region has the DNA TGTGCCACCTCAGGCGGGGACACCGGGGAGCTGTTTTTT.

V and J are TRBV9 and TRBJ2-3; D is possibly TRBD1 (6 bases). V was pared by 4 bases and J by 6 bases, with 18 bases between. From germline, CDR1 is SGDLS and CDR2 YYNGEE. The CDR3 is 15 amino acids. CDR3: CASSIGTTGSDTQYF. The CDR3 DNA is TGTGCCAGCAGCATAGGGACAACGGGATCCGATACGCAGTATTTT.

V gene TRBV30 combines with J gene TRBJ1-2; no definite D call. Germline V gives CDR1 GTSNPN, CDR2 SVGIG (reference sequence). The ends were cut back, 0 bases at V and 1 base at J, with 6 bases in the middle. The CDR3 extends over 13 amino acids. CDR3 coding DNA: TGTGCCTGGAGTGTTGGGCATAACTATGGCTACACCTTC. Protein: CAWSVGHNYGYTF.

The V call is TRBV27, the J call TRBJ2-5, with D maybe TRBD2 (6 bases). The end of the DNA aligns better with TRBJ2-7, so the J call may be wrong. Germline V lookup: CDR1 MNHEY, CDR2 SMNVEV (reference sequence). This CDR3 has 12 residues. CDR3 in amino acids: CASRRDSGEQYF. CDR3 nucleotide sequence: TGTGCCAGCAGAAGGGACTCGGGCGAGCAGTACTTC.

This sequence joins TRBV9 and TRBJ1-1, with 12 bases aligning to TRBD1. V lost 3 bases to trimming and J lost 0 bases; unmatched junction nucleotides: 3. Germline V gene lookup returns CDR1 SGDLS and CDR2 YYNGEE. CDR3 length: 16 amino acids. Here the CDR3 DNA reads TGTGCCAGCAGCGCCGGGACAGGGGGCGTGAACACTGAAGCTTTCTTT. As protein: CASSAGTGGVNTEAFF.

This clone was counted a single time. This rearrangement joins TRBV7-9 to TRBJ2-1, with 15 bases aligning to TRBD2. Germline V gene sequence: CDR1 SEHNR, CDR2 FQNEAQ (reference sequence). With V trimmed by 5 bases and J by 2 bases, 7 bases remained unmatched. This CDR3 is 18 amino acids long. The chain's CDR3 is CASSPGTSGRFPYNEQFF. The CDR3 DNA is TGTGCCAGCAGCCCAGGGACTAGCGGGAGGTTCCCCTACAATGAGCAGTTCTTC.

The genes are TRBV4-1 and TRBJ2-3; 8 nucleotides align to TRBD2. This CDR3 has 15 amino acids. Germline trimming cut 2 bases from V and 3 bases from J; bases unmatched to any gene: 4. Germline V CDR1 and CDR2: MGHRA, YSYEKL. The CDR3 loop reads CASSQRAGVTDTQYF. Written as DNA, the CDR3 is TGCGCCAGCAGCCAAAGAGCGGGAGTAACAGATACGCAGTATTTT.

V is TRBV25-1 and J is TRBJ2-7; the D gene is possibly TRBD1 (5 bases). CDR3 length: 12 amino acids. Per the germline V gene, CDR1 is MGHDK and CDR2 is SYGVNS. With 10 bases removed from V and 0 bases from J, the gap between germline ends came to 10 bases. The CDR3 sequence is CATTTGSYEQYF. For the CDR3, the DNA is TGTGCCACCACTACAGGCTCCTACGAGCAGTACTTC.

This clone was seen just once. The CDR3 DNA follows: TGTGCCAGCAGCTCAGACCCTTTTCGAGAGACCCAGTACTTC. Translated: CASSSDPFRETQYF. V and J are TRBV7-6 and TRBJ2-5; D ambiguous. The CDR3 covers 14 residues. Germline V gene sequence: CDR1 SGHVS, CDR2 FNYEAQ. V was pared by 4 bases and J by 4 bases, with 13 bases between.

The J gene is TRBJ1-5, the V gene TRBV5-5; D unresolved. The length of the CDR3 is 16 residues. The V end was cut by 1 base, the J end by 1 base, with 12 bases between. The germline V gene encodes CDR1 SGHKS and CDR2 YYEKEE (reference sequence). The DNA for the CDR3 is TGTGCCAGCAGCTTGAGACTTATCGGAAGCAATCAGCCCCAGCATTTT. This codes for CASSLRLIGSNQPQHF.

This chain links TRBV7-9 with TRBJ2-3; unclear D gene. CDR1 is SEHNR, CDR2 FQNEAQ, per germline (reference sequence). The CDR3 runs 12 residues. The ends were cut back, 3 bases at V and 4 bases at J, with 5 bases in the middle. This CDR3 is CASSFSPDTQYF. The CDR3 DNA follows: TGTGCCAGCAGCTTTAGTCCAGATACGCAGTATTTT. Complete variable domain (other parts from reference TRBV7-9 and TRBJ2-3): DTGVSQNPRHKITKRGQNVTFRCDPISEHNRLYWYRQTLGQGPEFLTYFQNEAQLEKSRLLSDRFSAERPKGSFSTLEIQRTEQGDSAMYLCASSFSPDTQYFGPGTRLTVL.

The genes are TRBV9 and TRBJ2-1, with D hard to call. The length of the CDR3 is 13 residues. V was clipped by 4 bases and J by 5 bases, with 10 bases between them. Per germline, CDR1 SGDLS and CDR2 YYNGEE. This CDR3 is CASSIDSDNEQFF. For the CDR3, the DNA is TGTGCCAGCAGCATCGACTCAGACAATGAGCAGTTCTTC.

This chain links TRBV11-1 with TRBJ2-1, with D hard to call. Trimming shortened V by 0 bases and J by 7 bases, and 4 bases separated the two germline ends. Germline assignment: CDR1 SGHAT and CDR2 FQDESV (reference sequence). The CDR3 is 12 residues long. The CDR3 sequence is CASSLAGNEQFF. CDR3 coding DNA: TGTGCCAGCAGCTTAGCCGGGAATGAGCAGTTCTTC.

The CDR3 DNA follows: TGTGCCAGTAGTATGTCGGGAGGGTACAATGAGCAGTTCTTC. Translated: CASSMSGGYNEQFF. V and J are TRBV19 and TRBJ2-1, with TRBD2 matching 8 bases. This CDR3 is 14 amino acids long. Germline CDR1 reads LNHDA; CDR2 reads SQIVND (reference sequence). The ends lost 3 bases at V and 4 bases at J; junction bases unmatched: 2.

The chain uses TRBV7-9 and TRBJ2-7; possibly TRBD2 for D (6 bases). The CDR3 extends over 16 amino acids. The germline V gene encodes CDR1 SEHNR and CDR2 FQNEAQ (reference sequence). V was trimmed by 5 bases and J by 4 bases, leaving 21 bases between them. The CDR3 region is CASSQGGVGGGYEQYF. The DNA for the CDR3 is TGTGCCAGCAGCCAAGGAGGAGTGGGAGGAGGGTACGAGCAGTACTTC.

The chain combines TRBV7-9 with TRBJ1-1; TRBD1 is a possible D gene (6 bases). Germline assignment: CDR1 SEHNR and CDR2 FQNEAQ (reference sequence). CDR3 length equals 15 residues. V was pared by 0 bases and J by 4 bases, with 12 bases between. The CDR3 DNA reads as TGTGCCAGCAGCTTAGCGCAGGGGCTCGGCACTGAAGCTTTCTTT. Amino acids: CASSLAQGLGTEAFF.

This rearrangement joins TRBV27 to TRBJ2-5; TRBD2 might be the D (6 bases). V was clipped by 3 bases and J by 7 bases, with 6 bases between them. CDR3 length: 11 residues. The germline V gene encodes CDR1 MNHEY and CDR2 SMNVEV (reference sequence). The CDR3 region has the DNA TGTGCCAGCAGTTTCGGGGGGACCCAGTACTTC. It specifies CASSFGGTQYF.

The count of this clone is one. As DNA, the CDR3 is TGTGCCAGCAGTTTAGTGTTGGGTGGGACTTACGAGCAGTACTTC. Translating gives CASSLVLGGTYEQYF. The chain couples TRBV27 to TRBJ2-7; a weak D match, TRBD2 (6 bases). Germline V gene data show CDR1 as MNHEY and CDR2 as SMNVEV (reference sequence). The V and J ends lost 2 bases and 4 bases respectively, with 15 bases between them. There are 15 residues in the CDR3.

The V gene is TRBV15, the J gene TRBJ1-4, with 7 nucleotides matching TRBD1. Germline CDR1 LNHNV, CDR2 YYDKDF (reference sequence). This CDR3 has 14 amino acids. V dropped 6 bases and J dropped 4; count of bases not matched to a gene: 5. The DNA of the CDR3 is TGTGCCACCAGAAGGACAGGAGATAATGAAAAACTGTTTTTT. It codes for CATRRTGDNEKLFF.

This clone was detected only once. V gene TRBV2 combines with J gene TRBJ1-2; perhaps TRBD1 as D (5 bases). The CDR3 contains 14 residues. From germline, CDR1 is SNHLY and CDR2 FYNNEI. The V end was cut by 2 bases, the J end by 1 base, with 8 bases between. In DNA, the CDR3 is TGTGCCAGCAGTGAATTCAGGGATAACTATGGCTACACCTTC. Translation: CASSEFRDNYGYTF.

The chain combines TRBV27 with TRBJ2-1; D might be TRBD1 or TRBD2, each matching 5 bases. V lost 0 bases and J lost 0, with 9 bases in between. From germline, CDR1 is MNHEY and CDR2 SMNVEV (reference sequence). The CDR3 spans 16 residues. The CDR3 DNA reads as TGTGCCAGCAGTTTATCGGCAGGGAGCTCCTACAATGAGCAGTTCTTC. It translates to CASSLSAGSSYNEQFF.

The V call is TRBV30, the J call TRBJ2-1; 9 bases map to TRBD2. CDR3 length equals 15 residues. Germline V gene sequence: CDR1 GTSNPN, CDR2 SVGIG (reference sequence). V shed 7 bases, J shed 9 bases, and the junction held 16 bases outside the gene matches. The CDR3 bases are TGTGCCTCCCAGACCGGGACTAGCTCCACGGCTGAGCAGTTCTTC. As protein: CASQTGTSSTAEQFF.

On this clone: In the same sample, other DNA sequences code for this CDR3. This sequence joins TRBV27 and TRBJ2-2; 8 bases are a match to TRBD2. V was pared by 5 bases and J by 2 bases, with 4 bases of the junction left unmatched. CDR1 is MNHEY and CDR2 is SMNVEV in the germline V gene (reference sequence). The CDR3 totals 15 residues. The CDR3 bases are TGTGCCAGCAGTCCCCTAGCGGGTAACACCGGGGAGCTGTTTTTT. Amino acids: CASSPLAGNTGELFF.

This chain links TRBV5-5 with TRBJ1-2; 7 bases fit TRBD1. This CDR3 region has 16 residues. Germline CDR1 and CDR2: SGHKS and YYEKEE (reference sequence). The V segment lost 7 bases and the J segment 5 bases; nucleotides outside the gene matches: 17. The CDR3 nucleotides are TGTGCCAGCCTTAGGACAGGCAGTTCCGGGGTATATGGCTACACCTTC. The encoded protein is CASLRTGSSGVYGYTF.

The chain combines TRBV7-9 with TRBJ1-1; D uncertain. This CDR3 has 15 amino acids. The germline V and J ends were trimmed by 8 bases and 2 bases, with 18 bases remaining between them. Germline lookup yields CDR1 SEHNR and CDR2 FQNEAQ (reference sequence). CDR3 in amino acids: CASARRSGSNTEAFF. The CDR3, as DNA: TGTGCCAGCGCCCGTCGGTCGGGCTCTAACACTGAAGCTTTCTTT. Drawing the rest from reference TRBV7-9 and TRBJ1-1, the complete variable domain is DTGVSQNPRHKITKRGQNVTFRCDPISEHNRLYWYRQTLGQGPEFLTYFQNEAQLEKSRLLSDRFSAERPKGSFSTLEIQRTEQGDSAMYLCASARRSGSNTEAFFGQGTRLTVV.

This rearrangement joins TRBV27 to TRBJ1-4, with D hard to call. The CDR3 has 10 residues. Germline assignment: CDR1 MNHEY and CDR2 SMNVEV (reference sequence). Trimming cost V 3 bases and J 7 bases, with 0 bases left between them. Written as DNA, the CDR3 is TGTGCCAGCAGTTTTGAAAAACTGTTTTTT. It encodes CASSFEKLFF.

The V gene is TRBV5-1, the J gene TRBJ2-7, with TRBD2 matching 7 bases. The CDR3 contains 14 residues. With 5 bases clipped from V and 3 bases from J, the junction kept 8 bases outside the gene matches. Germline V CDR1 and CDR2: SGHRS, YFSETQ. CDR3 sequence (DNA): TGCGCCAGCAGTTGGGGGGGTCCAGGCTACGAGCAGTACTTC. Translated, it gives CASSWGGPGYEQYF.